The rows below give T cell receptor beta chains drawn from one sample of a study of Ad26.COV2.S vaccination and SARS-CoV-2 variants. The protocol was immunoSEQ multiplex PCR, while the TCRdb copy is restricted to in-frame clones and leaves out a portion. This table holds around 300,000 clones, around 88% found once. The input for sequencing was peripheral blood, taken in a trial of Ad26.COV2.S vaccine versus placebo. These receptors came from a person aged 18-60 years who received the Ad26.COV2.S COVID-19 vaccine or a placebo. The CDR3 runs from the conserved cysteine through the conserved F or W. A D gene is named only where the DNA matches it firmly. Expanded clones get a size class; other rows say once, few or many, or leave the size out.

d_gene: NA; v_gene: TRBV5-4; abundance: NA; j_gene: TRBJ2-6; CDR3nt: TGTGCCAGCAGCTTGGGGGGACCTGGGGCCAACGTCCTGACTTTC; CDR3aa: CASSLGGPGANVLTF
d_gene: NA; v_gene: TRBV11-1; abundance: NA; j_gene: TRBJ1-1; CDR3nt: TGTGCCAGCAGCTTAGACGTGGGCTTAACTGAAGCTTTCTTT; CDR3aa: CASSLDVGLTEAFF
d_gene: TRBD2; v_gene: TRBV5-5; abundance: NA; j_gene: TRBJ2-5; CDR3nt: TGTGCCAGCAGCTTGAGGGTAGCGGGAGAAGGGGAGACCCAGTACTTC; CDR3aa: CASSLRVAGEGETQYF
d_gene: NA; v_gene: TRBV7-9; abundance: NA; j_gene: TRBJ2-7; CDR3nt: TGTGCCAGCAGCTACCCCCCCTCCTACGAGCAGTACTTC; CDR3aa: CASSYPPSYEQYF
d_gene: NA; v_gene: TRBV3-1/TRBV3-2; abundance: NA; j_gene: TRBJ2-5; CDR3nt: TGTGCCAGCAGCCAAGATGGATGGACACAAGAGACCCAGTACTTC; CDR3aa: CASSQDGWTQETQYF
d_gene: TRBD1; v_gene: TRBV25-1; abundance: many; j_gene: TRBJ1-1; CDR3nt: TGTGCCAGCAGTCCCTACAGGGGGGCGAACACTGAAGCTTTCTTT; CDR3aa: CASSPYRGANTEAFF
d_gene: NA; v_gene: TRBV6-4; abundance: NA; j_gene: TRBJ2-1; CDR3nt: TGTGCCAGCAGCGAGCGGGCTAGTGGACGGAATGAGCAGTTCTTC; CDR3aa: CASSERASGRNEQFF
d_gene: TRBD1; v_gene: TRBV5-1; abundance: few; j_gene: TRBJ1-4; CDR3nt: TGCGCCAGCAGCCTGGGACAGGGTCGAACAACTAATGAAAAACTGTTTTTT; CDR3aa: CASSLGQGRTTNEKLFF
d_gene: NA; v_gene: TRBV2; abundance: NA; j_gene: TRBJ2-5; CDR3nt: TGTGCCAGCAGCGCCAGGGGTGGCCAAGAGACCCAGTACTTC; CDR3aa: CASSARGGQETQYF
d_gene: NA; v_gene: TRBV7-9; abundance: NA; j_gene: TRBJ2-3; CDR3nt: TGTGCCAGCAGCTTAGTCCAATCCCTCTTCACAGATACGCAGTATTTT; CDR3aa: CASSLVQSLFTDTQYF
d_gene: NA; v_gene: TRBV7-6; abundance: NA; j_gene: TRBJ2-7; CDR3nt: TGTGCCAGCAGCACCGGGACGGCCGTCGAGCAGTACTTC; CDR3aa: CASSTGTAVEQYF
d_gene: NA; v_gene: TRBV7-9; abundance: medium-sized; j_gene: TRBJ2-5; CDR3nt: TGTGCCAGCAGCTTAGTGAGGGATGCAGAGACCCAGTACTTC; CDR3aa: CASSLVRDAETQYF
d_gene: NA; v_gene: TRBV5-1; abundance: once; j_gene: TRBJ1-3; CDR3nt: TGCGCCAGCAGCCTAGACGGGTCCGGCTCTGGAAACACCATATATTTT; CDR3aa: CASSLDGSGSGNTIYF
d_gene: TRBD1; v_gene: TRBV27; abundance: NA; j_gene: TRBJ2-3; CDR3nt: TGTGCCAGCAGTTCGGGATTTAGGACAGGCGGCCCAGATACGCAGTATTTT; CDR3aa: CASSSGFRTGGPDTQYF
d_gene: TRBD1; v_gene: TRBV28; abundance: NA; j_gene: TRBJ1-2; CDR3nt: TGTGCCAGCAGTTTAGGGACAGGTGGCTACACCTTC; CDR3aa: CASSLGTGGYTF
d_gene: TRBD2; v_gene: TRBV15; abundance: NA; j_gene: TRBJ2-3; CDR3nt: TGTGCCACCAGCAGAACACTAGCGGGAGAGAGTACAGATACGCAGTATTTT; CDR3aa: CATSRTLAGESTDTQYF
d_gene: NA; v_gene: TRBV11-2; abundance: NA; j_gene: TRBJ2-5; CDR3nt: TGTGCCAGCAGCTTAGGTACAGAGGGGACCCAGTACTTC; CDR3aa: CASSLGTEGTQYF
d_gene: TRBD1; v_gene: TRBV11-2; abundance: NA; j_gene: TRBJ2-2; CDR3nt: TGTGCCAGCAGCTTGCCCCTGGGACAGGGGCTAACCGGGGAGCTGTTTTTT; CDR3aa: CASSLPLGQGLTGELFF
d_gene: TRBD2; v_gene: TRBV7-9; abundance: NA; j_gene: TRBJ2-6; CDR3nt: TGTGCCAGCAGCTTTTCACTAGCGGGAGCGTCTGGGGCCAACGTCCTGACTTTC; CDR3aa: CASSFSLAGASGANVLTF
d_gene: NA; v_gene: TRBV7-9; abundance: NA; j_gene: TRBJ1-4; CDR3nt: TGTGCCAGCAGCTCACAGGGCCTTAATGAAAAACTGTTTTTT; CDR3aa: CASSSQGLNEKLFF
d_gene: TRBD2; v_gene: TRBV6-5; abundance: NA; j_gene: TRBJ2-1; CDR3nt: TGTGCCAGCAGCCGGACTAGCGGAAGTACAATTCGACAGTTCTTC; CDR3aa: CASSRTSGSTIRQFF
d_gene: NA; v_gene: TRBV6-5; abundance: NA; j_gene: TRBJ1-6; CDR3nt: TGTGCCAGCACTATTGACAGGAGAGATTCACCCCTCCACTTT; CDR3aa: CASTIDRRDSPLHF
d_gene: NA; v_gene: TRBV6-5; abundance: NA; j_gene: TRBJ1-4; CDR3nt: TGTGCCAGCAGTTACAATGGGTGGTCTAATGAAAAACTGTTTTTT; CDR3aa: CASSYNGWSNEKLFF
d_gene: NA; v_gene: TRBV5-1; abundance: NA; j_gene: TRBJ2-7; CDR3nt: TGCGCCAGCAGCTTACGCAGGGGAATACCTTACGAGCAGTACTTC; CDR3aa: CASSLRRGIPYEQYF
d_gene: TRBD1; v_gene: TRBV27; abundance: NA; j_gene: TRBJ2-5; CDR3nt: TGTGCCAGCAGTCCACCGGGACAGGGGTTTTGGACCCAGTACTTC; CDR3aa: CASSPPGQGFWTQYF
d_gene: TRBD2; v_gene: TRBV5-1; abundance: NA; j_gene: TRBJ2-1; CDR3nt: TGCGCCAGCAGCCCACGGCCCCGACTAGCGGGAGGGCCGGGTGAGCAGTTCTTC; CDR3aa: CASSPRPRLAGGPGEQFF
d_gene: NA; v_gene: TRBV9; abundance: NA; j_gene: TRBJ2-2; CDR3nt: TGTGCCAGCAGCGTACCCGGTTCCAGGGAGCTGTTTTTT; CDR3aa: CASSVPGSRELFF
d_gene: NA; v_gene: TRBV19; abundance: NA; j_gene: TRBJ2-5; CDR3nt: TGTGCCAGTAGTATTCCCGGACCGCGGGGAGTGACCCAGTACTTC; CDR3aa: CASSIPGPRGVTQYF
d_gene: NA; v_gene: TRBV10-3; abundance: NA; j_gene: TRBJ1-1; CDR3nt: TGTGCCATCAGTGGCTGGGACACTGAAGCTTTCTTT; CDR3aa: CAISGWDTEAFF
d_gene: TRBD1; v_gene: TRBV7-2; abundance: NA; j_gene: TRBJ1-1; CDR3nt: TGTGCCAGCAGCTACGGACAGGGGGCGACTGAAGCTTTCTTT; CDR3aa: CASSYGQGATEAFF
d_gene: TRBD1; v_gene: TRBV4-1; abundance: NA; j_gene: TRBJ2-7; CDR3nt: TGCGCCAGCAGCCAAGAGGCGGGACAGGGTGATCTCTACGAGCAGTACTTC; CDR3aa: CASSQEAGQGDLYEQYF
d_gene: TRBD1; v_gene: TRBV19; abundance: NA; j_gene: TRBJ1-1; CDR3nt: TGTGCCAGTAGTATCTTACCGGGACAGGTGAACACTGAAGCTTTCTTT; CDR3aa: CASSILPGQVNTEAFF
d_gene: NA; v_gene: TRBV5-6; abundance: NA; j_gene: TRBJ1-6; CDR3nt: TGTGCCAGCAGCTCAGTGGGGTCACCCCTCCACTTT; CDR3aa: CASSSVGSPLHF
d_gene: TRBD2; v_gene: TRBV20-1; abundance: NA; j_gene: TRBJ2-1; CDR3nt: TGCAGTGCTAGTAAGGCGGGGGGCGTGCGTGAGCAGTTCTTC; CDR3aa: CSASKAGGVREQFF
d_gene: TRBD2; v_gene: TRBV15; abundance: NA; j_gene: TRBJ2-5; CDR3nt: TGTGCCACCAGCAGAGCCCCGGGGGGAAGGGAGACCCAGTACTTC; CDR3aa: CATSRAPGGRETQYF
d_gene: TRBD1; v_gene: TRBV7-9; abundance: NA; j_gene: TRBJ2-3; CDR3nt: TGTGCCAGCAGCTTCTCGACAGGGGGCGGAGATACGCAGTATTTT; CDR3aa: CASSFSTGGGDTQYF
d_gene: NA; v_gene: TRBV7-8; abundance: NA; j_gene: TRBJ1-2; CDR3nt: TGTGCCAGCAGCTTACAGGGATCGGCTGGCTACACCTTC; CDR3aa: CASSLQGSAGYTF
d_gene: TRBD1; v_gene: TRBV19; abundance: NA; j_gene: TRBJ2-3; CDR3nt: TGTGCCAGTAGCCACAGGGGAGAGCCGACAGATACGCAGTATTTT; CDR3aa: CASSHRGEPTDTQYF
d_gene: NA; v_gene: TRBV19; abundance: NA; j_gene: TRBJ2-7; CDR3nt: TGTGCCAGTAGTATAGCCCATGGGGAGCTCGAGCAGTACTTC; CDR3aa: CASSIAHGELEQYF
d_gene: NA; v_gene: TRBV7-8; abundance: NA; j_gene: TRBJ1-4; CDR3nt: TGTGCCAGCAGCTTTACTGAGCAGCTCAATGAAAAACTGTTTTTT; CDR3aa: CASSFTEQLNEKLFF
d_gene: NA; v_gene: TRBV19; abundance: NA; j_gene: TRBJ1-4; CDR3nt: TGTGCCAGTAGTATATCTGGAAGGGGTCCTAATGAAAAACTGTTTTTT; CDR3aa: CASSISGRGPNEKLFF
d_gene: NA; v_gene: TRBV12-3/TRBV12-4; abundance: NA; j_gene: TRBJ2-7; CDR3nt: TGTGCCAGCAGCCTCCGGAGGGCCTACGAGCAGTACTTC; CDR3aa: CASSLRRAYEQYF
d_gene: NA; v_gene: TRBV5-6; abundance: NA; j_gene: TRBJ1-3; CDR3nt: TGTGCCAGCAGCTCTGGGACATCCCCAAGAAACACCATATATTTT; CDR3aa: CASSSGTSPRNTIYF
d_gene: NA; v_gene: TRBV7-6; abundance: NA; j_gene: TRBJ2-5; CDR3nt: TGTGCCAGCAGCTTAGTCCAGGGACCCCAAGAGACCCAGTACTTC; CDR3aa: CASSLVQGPQETQYF
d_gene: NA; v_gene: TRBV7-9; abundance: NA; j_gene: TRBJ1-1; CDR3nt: TGTGCCAGCAGCTCGACAACTACCACTGAAGCTTTCTTT; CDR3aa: CASSSTTTTEAFF
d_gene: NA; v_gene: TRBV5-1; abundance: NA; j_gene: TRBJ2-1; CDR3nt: TGCGCCAGCAGCTTGGGAAGCTCCTACAATGAGCAGTTCTTC; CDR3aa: CASSLGSSYNEQFF
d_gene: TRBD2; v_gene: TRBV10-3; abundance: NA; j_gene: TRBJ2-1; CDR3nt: TGTGCCATCAGTGACGGGACTAGCAATGAGCAGTTCTTC; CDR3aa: CAISDGTSNEQFF
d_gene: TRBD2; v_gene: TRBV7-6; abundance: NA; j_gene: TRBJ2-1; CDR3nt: TGTGCCAGCAGCTCCCTGACTAGCGGGATCCGATACAATGAGCAGTTCTTC; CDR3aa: CASSSLTSGIRYNEQFF
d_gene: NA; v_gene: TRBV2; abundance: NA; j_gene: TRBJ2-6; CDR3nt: TGTGCCAGCAGTGATCAGGGGCCTGGGGCCAACGTCCTGACTTTC; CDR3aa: CASSDQGPGANVLTF
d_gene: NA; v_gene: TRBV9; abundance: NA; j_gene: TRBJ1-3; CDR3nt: TGTGCCAGCAGCGTAGGTCCGCTTTCTGGAAACACCATATATTTT; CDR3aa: CASSVGPLSGNTIYF
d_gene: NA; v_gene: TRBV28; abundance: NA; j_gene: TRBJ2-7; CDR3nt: TGTGCCAGCAGTTTATCGTTCTTATCGCGGCAGGACGACTACGAGCAGTACTTC; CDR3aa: CASSLSFLSRQDDYEQYF
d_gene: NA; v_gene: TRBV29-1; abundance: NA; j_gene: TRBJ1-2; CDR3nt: TGCAGCGTTCGAACAGGAGCTAACTATGGCTACACCTTC; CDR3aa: CSVRTGANYGYTF
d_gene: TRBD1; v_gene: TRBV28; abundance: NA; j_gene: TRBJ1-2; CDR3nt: TGTGCCAGCAGACACAGACAGGGGGCAGGATATGGCTACACCTTC; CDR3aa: CASRHRQGAGYGYTF
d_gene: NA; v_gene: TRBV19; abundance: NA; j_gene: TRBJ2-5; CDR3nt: TGTGCCAGTAGTAAGGAGGTTTCTTATCTACGGGAGACCCAGTACTTC; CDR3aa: CASSKEVSYLRETQYF
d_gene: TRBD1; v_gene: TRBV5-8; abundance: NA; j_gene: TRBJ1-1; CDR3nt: TGTGCCAGCAGCTTGGCAGGGGGCTACACTGAAGCTTTCTTT; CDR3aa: CASSLAGGYTEAFF
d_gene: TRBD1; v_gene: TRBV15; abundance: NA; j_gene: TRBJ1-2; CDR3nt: TGTGCCACCAGGGGACCGGGACAGGGACCCTATGGCTACACCTTC; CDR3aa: CATRGPGQGPYGYTF
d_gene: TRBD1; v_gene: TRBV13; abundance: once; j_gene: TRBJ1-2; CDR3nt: TGTGCCAGCAGGTTTACAGGGGATTTGGCCTATGGCTACACCTTC; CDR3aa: CASRFTGDLAYGYTF
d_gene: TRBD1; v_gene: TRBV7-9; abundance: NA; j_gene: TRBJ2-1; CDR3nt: TGTGCCAGCAGCTCGGGACAGGGGACCTACAATGAGCAGTTCTTC; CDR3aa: CASSSGQGTYNEQFF